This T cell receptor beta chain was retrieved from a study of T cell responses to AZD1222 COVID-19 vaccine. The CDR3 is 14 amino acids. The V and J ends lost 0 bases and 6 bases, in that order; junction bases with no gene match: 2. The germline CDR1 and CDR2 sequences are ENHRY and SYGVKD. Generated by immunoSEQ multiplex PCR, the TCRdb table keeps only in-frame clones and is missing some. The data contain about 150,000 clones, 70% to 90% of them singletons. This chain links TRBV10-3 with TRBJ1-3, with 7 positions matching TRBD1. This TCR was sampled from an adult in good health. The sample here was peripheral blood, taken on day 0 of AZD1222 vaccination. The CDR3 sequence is CAISESGQENTIYF. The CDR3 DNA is TGTGCCATCAGTGAGTCAGGACAGGAAAACACCATATATTTT.